The source of this T cell receptor beta chain is a study of response to subunit inactivated influenza vaccine. Study-level findings and limits: Each seasonal influenza vaccination recruits few new T cells, the authors suggested.

This clonotype was counted between two and nine times. What it binds is unknown. TCRdb re-analysed the RT-PCR reads in MiXCR, keeping a single row per CDR3 protein. The table includes roughly 790,000 distinct CDR3 sequences, 21% detected once. CDR3 size: 13 residues. The V and J ends lost 9 bases and 5 bases, in that order; junction bases with no gene match: 10. Germline values: CDR1 ENHRY, CDR2 SYGVKD. The material sequenced was PBMCs from blood, taken 5 days after vaccination. The rearrangement uses TRBV10-3 and TRBJ2-7; 7 nucleotides align to TRBD1. The TCR originated in a man between 50 and 59 years old who received an inactivated influenza vaccine. This CDR3 is CAMGQTGIHEQYF. The CDR3 nucleotides are TGTGCCATGGGACAGACGGGCATCCACGAGCAGTACTTC.